Sequencing of this TCR beta chain was carried out in a study of blood T cells in healthy people across ages. Overall study context: About one barcoded beta molecule was captured per two T cells (by template switching).

Trimming took 5 bases from V and 6 from J, leaving 18 bases between them. The V gene's germline CDR1 is SEHNR and CDR2 FQNEAQ (reference sequence). This CDR3 comprises 15 residues. This clonotype was detected many times. What it binds is not known. PCR was performed a second time for about 7 to 11 cycles using a sample-barcoded 5' primer and a J-beta primer mix. Each of the cDNA molecules was tagged by a template-switch adaptor with 12 random nucleotides. TCRdb reprocessed the 5' RACE reads with MiXCR, giving one entry per CDR3 protein. Of hundreds of thousands of distinct CDR3 sequences listed, about half are singletons. Study-wide points: Per-million-T-cell TCR beta diversity fell roughly linearly with age.

The sample comprised blood. The source is an older woman in good health. The chain combines TRBV7-9 with TRBJ2-3; a weak D match, TRBD1 (6 bases). The CDR3 DNA reads TGTGCCAGCAGCCTCGGCACTTCCCAGGGGGATACGCAGTATTTT. It yields the protein CASSLGTSQGDTQYF.